These 5 T cell receptor beta chains share one sample of origin, sequenced in a study of cytomegalovirus exposure and HLA in healthy donors. The repertoire was sequenced with immunoSEQ multiplex PCR; TCRdb's copy has only in-frame clones and lacks some. The sample holds fewer than 150,000 clones, around 88% seen once. The specimen sequenced was PBMCs. The receptors were gathered from a woman aged 18-29 years in good health and CMV-seropositive.

This chain uses TRBV15 with TRBJ1-5, with D tentatively TRBD1 (6 bases). Deletions cut 9 bases from V and 0 bases from J, with 18 bases between. Germline values: CDR1 LNHNV, CDR2 YYDKDF (reference sequence). The CDR3 consists of 16 residues. CDR3 amino acids: CATIPGTPSSNQPQHF. CDR3 bases: TGTGCCACTATACCTGGGACACCTAGTAGCAATCAGCCCCAGCATTTT. Variable domain in full (rest from reference TRBV15 and TRBJ1-5): DAMVIQNPRYQVTQFGKPVTLSCSQTLNHNVMYWYQQKSSQAPKLLFHYYDKDFNNEADTPDNFQSRRPNTSFCFLDIRSPGLGDTAMYLCATIPGTPSSNQPQHFGDGTRLSIL.

CDR3 residues: CASSTTGPNYGYTF. CDR3 bases: TGTGCCAGCAGCACGACAGGGCCTAACTATGGCTACACCTTC. The chain employs TRBV5-4 and TRBJ1-2; 7 positions agree with TRBD1. J lost 0 bases, V lost 4 bases, and 3 bases had no gene match. The CDR3 runs 14 residues. Germline V gene lookup returns CDR1 SGHNT and CDR2 YYREEE (reference sequence).

The chain links TRBV18 to TRBJ1-6, with D tentatively TRBD1 (6 bases). Germline V gene lookup returns CDR1 KGHSH and CDR2 LQKENI. The CDR3 totals 15 residues. The V gene lost 2 bases and the J gene lost 7 bases, with 12 bases spanning the gap. The CDR3 loop is CASSPSAQGNSPLHF. CDR3 bases: TGTGCCAGCTCACCATCGGCGCAGGGGAATTCACCCCTCCACTTT.

This clone was seen more than once but under ten times. This chain joins TRBV19 and TRBJ2-7; TRBD1 matches at 7 bases. V lost 4 bases, J lost 1 base, and 4 bases stayed unmatched. Germline CDR1 is LNHDA and CDR2 is SQIVND (reference sequence). The CDR3 runs to 14 residues. CDR3 in amino acids: CASSKYRGSYEQYF. CDR3 coding DNA: TGTGCCAGTAGTAAGTACAGGGGTTCCTACGAGCAGTACTTC.

V and J are TRBV9 and TRBJ1-6; no firm D call. Deletions cut 3 bases from V and 5 bases from J, with 12 bases between. The CDR3 extends over 15 amino acids. CDR1 is SGDLS, CDR2 YYNGEE, per germline. CDR3 DNA: TGTGCCAGCAGCGGAAAAGACGGGGATAATTCACCCCTCCACTTT. Translated, it gives CASSGKDGDNSPLHF.